This T cell receptor beta chain is from a study of blood T cell repertoires in COVID-19. Study information: Specimens from acute and convalescent COVID-19 originated in the United States, Italy and Spain.

Germline CDR1 MDHEN, CDR2 SYDVKM. The CDR3 totals 13 residues. V lost 5 bases to trimming and J lost 6 bases; unmatched junction nucleotides: 6. Those enrolled, adults aged 18 to 89 years, came from roughly 22 US areas. What the recovered Cohort 3 donors had was two negative PCRs, clearance, or symptom resolution. Study processing details: Estimation of nucleated cell counts relied on the amplification of reference gene primers. TCRdb's copy holds only in-frame clones and misses some; the assay was immunoSEQ multiplex PCR. The V and J calls and clone size were taken over from that table, and D and trimming were inferred from the DNA. The table shows about 300,000 clones, with over 75% occurring only once.

Sequencing was carried out using PBMCs or T cells enriched from blood (not recorded which). This chain joins TRBV28 and TRBJ2-7, with TRBD1 identical over 8 bases. This receptor was obtained from a man aged 30 to 39 who had recovered from COVID-19. As DNA, the CDR3 is TGTGCCAGCAGTCGACAGGGGCCGGGCGAGCAGTACTTC. This encodes CASSRQGPGEQYF.